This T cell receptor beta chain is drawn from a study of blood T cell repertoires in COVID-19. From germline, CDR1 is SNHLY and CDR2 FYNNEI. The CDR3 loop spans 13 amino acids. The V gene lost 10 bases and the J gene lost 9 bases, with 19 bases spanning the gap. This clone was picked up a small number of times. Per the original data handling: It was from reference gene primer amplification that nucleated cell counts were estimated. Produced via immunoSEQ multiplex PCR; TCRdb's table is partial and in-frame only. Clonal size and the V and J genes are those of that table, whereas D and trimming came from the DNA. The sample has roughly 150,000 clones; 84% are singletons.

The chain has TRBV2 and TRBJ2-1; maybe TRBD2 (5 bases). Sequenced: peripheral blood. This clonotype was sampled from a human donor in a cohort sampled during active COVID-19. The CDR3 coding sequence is TGTGCCACGCTTAACACGGGAATTGGTGAGCAGTTCTTC. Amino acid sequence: CATLNTGIGEQFF.